One and the same sample provided the 12 T cell receptor beta chains below, sequenced in a study of blood T cell repertoires in COVID-19. Produced via immunoSEQ multiplex PCR; TCRdb's table is partial and in-frame only. This table holds approximately 130,000 clones, around 87% found once. Specimen: peripheral blood. Receptors originate from a woman between 50 and 59 years old who had recovered from COVID-19.

A single count supports this clone. At one of its ends the junction is not consistent with the germline gene, which may arise from a read error. The rearrangement links TRBV12-3 or TRBV12-4 to TRBJ2-1, with a tentative D call TRBD2 (5 bases). This CDR3 is 11 amino acids long. DNA of the CDR3: TGTGCCAGCGGCGGAGTCGAGGGAATTCTCTTC. Its protein product is CASGGVEGILF.

The chain recombines TRBV10-2 with TRBJ1-2; 11 bases fit TRBD1. Germline values: CDR1 WSHSY, CDR2 SAAADI. This CDR3 spans 17 amino acids. Trimming took 6 bases from V and 7 from J; bases not matched to a gene: 16. CDR3: CASRPRVGGQGVSGYTF. In nucleotides, the CDR3 is TGCGCCAGCAGACCCCGGGTAGGGGGACAGGGGGTCAGTGGCTACACCTTC.

The chain uses TRBV5-4 and TRBJ2-2; maybe TRBD2 (7 bases). This CDR3 spans 15 amino acids. Deletions cut 4 bases from V and 3 bases from J, with 13 bases between. Germline V lookup: CDR1 SGHNT, CDR2 YYREEE (reference sequence). The CDR3 nucleotides read TGTGCCAGCAGCCTGACGGGGGGCTACACCGGGGAGCTGTTTTTT. It codes for CASSLTGGYTGELFF.

The chain combines TRBV19 with TRBJ1-5, with D perhaps TRBD1 (5 bases). The CDR3 has 15 residues. CDR1 and CDR2 from the germline V gene are LNHDA and SQIVND (reference sequence). With 7 bases removed from V and 2 bases from J, the gap between germline ends came to 15 bases. CDR3 in amino acids: CASTIVPGGNQPQHF. CDR3 nucleotide sequence: TGTGCCAGTACGATCGTTCCGGGGGGCAATCAGCCCCAGCATTTT.

This chain joins TRBV5-1 and TRBJ2-4, with 15 nucleotides matching TRBD2. Germline lookup yields CDR1 SGHRS and CDR2 YFSETQ. V shed 4 bases, J shed 12 bases, and the junction held 11 bases outside the gene matches. The CDR3 is 16 amino acids. Here the CDR3 DNA reads TGCGCCAGCAGCCCCGGGACTAGCGGGGGGCCAGGGCGTCAGTACTTC. This codes for CASSPGTSGGPGRQYF.

The V call is TRBV3-1 (or the pseudogene TRBV3-2), the J call TRBJ2-6; 8 bases match TRBD2. J lost 1 base, V lost 3 bases, and 11 bases had no gene match. CDR1 LGHDT and CDR2 YNNKEL come from the germline V gene (reference sequence). This CDR3 is built from 19 residues. CDR3 sequence reads: CASSQKGRGAGSGANVLTF. CDR3 DNA: TGTGCCAGCAGCCAGAAAGGGCGGGGGGCCGGGTCTGGGGCCAACGTCCTGACTTTC.

This chain joins TRBV29-1 and TRBJ1-1, with TRBD1 matching over 8 bases. Germline-derived CDR1 and CDR2 are SQVTM and ANQGSEA. The CDR3 is made up of 12 amino acids. With 7 bases clipped from V and 3 bases from J, the junction kept 4 bases outside the gene matches. DNA of the CDR3: TGCAGCGGGAACAGGGGGGACACTGAAGCTTTCTTT. Amino acid sequence: CSGNRGDTEAFF.

The rearrangement links TRBV19 to TRBJ1-2; 8 bases are a match to TRBD1. The trim removed 9 bases at V and 7 bases at J, leaving 4 bases unmatched. CDR3 length: 11 residues. Germline CDR1 reads LNHDA; CDR2 reads SQIVND (reference sequence). The CDR3 sequence is CASRQGPGYTF. DNA for the CDR3: TGTGCCAGCCGACAGGGGCCTGGCTACACCTTC. The entire variable domain, with the rest obtained from reference TRBV19 and TRBJ1-2, is as follows: DGGITQSPKYLFRKEGQNVTLSCEQNLNHDAMYWYRQDPGQGLRLIYYSQIVNDFQKGDIAEGYSVSREKKESFPLTVTSAQKNPTAFYLCASRQGPGYTFGSGTRLTVV.

The chain recombines TRBV18 with TRBJ2-7; D remains unclear. From germline, CDR1 is KGHSH and CDR2 LQKENI. The CDR3 covers 15 residues. Trimming took off 1 base at V and 0 bases at J, with 10 bases between the two ends. The CDR3 bases are TGTGCCAGCTCACCACGTCAGGTCCTCTCCTACGAGCAGTACTTC. Amino acids: CASSPRQVLSYEQYF.

The chain is built from TRBV7-6 and TRBJ2-5, with D maybe TRBD2 (6 bases). The CDR3 contains 15 residues. Per germline, CDR1 SGHVS and CDR2 FNYEAQ. V lost 5 bases to trimming and J lost 4 bases, with 17 bases between them. The CDR3 loop reads CASSPERRGGETQYF. CDR3 nucleotides: TGTGCCAGCAGCCCCGAAAGGCGGGGAGGAGAGACCCAGTACTTC.

V usage is TRBV4-3 and J usage is TRBJ2-5; 12 nucleotides agree with TRBD2. The CDR3 runs to 14 residues. CDR1 and CDR2 from the germline V gene are LGHNA and YSLEER. Unmatched junction bases numbered 2, after V lost 5 bases and J lost 4 bases. In DNA form, the CDR3 reads TGCGCCAGCAGCTCGGGACTAGCGGGAGAGACCCAGTACTTC. Encoded protein: CASSSGLAGETQYF.

The chain recombines TRBV29-1 with TRBJ1-1; D perhaps matches TRBD1 (5 bases). V was pared by 7 bases and J by 0 bases, with 15 bases between. This CDR3 has 14 amino acids. In germline, CDR1 is SQVTM, CDR2 ANQGSEA. CDR3 nucleotides: TGCAGCGGCCGAACAACAGGCGTGAACACTGAAGCTTTCTTT. It encodes CSGRTTGVNTEAFF.